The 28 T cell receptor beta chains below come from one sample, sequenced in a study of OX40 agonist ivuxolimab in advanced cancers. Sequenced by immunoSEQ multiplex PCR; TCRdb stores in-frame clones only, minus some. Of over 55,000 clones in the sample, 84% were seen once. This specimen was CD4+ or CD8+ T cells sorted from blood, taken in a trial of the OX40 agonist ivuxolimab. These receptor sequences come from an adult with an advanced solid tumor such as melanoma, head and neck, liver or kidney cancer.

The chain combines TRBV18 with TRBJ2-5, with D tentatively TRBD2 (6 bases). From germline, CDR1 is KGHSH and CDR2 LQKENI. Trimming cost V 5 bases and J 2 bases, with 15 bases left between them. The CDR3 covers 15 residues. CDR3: CASSERRGPQETQYF. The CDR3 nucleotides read TGTGCCAGCTCAGAACGGCGGGGACCTCAAGAGACCCAGTACTTC.

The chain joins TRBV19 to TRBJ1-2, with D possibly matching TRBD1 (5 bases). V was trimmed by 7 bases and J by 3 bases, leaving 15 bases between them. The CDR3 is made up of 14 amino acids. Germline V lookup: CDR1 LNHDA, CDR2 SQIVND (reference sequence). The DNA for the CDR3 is TGTGCCAGTACCAGGACACGACCCCACTATGGCTACACCTTC. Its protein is CASTRTRPHYGYTF. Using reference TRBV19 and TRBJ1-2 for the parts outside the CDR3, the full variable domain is DGGITQSPKYLFRKEGQNVTLSCEQNLNHDAMYWYRQDPGQGLRLIYYSQIVNDFQKGDIAEGYSVSREKKESFPLTVTSAQKNPTAFYLCASTRTRPHYGYTFGSGTRLTVV.

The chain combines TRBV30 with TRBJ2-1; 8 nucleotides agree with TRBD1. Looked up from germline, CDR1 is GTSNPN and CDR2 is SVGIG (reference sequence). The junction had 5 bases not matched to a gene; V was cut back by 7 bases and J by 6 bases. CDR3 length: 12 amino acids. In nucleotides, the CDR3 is TGTGCCTATGGACAGGGATTCAATGAGCAGTTCTTC. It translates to CAYGQGFNEQFF.

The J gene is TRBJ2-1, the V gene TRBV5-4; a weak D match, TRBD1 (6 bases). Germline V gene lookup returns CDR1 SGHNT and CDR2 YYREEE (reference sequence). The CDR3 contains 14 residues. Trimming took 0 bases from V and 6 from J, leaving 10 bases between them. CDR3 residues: CASSLGAQGNEQFF. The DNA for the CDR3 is TGTGCCAGCAGCTTGGGCGCACAGGGCAATGAGCAGTTCTTC.

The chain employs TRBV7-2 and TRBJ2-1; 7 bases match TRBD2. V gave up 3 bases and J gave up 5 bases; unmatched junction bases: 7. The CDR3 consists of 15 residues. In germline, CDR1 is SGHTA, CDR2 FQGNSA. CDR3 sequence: CASSFLADLNNEQFF. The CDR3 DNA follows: TGTGCCAGCAGCTTTCTAGCGGACCTAAACAATGAGCAGTTCTTC.

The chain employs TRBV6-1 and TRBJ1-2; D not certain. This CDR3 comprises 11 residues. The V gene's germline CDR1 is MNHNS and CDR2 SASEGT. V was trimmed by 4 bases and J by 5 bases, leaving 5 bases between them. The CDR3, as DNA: TGTGCCAGCAGTGGGGCTTATGGCTACACCTTC. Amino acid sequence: CASSGAYGYTF.

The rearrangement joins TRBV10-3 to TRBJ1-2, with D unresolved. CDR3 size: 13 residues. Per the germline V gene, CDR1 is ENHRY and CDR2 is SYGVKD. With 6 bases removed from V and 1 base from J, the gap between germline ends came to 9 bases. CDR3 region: CAIRDGSNYGYTF. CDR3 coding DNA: TGTGCCATCAGAGACGGCAGTAACTATGGCTACACCTTC.

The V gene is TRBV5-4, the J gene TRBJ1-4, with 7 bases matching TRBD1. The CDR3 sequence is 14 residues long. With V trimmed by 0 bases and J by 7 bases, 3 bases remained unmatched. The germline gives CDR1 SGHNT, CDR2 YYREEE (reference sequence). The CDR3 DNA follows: TGTGCCAGCAGCTTGGGAGGGGGCAGTGAAAAACTGTTTTTT. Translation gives CASSLGGGSEKLFF.

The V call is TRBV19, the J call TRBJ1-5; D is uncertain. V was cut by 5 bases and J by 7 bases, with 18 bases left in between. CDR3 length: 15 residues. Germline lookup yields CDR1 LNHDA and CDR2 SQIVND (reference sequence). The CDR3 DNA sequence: TGTGCCAGTAGTCCTAAGATAACGCCTTCCCAGCCCCAGCATTTT. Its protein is CASSPKITPSQPQHF. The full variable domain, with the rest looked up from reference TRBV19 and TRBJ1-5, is DGGITQSPKYLFRKEGQNVTLSCEQNLNHDAMYWYRQDPGQGLRLIYYSQIVNDFQKGDIAEGYSVSREKKESFPLTVTSAQKNPTAFYLCASSPKITPSQPQHFGDGTRLSIL.

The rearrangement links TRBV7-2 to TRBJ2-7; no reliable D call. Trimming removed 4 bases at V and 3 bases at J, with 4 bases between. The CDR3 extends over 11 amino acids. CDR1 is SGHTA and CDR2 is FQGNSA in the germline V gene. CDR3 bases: TGTGCCAGCAGCTACGACTACGAGCAGTACTTC. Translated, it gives CASSYDYEQYF.

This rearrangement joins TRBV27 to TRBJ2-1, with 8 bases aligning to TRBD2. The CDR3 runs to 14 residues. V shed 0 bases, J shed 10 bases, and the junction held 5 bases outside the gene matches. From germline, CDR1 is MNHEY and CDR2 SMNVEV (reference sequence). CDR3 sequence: CASSLSGSGGEQFF. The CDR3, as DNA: TGTGCCAGCAGTTTATCGGGATCGGGGGGGGAGCAGTTCTTC.

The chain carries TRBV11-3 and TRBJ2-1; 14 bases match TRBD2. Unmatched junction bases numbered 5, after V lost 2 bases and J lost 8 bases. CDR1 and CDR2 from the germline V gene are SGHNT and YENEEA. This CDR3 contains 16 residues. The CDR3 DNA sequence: TGTGCCAGCAGCTTAAAGAGACTAGCGGGGGGGGATGAGCAGTTCTTC. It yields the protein CASSLKRLAGGDEQFF.

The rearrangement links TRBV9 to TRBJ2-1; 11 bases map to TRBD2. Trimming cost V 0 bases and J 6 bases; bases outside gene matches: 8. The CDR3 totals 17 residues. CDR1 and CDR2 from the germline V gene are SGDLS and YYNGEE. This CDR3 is CASSVGGSGRAGNEQFF. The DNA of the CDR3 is TGTGCCAGCAGCGTAGGCGGTAGCGGGAGGGCAGGCAATGAGCAGTTCTTC.

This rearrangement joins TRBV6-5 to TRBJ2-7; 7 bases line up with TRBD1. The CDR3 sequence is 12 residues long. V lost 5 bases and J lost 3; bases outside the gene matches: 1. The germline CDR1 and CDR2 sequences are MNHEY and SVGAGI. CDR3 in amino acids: CASSRQGYEQYF. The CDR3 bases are TGTGCCAGCAGTCGACAGGGCTACGAGCAGTACTTC.

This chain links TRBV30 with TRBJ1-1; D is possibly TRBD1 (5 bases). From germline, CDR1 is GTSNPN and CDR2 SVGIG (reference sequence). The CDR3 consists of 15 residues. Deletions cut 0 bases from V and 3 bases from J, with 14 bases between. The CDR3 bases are TGTGCCTGGAGTGTATGGTCCGGAGGGGACACTGAAGCTTTCTTT. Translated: CAWSVWSGGDTEAFF.

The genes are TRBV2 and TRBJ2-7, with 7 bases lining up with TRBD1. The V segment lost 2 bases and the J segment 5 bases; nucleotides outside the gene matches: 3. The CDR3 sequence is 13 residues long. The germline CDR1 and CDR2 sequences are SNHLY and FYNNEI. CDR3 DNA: TGTGCCAGCAGTGAACGACAGGGCCACGAGCAGTACTTC. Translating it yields CASSERQGHEQYF.

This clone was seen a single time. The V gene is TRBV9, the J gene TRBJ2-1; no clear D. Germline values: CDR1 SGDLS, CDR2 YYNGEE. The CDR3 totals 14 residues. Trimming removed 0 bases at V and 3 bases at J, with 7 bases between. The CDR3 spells CASSVEVSYNEQFF. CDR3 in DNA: TGTGCCAGCAGCGTAGAAGTCAGCTACAATGAGCAGTTCTTC.

The CDR3 sequence is CASSHWDRGETQYF. The CDR3, as DNA: TGTGCCAGCAGCCACTGGGACAGGGGAGAGACCCAGTACTTC. The V and J genes are TRBV7-9 and TRBJ2-5, with 10 bases matching TRBD1. The CDR3 totals 14 residues. The germline gives CDR1 SEHNR, CDR2 FQNEAQ (reference sequence). Unmatched junction bases numbered 4, after V lost 5 bases and J lost 4 bases.

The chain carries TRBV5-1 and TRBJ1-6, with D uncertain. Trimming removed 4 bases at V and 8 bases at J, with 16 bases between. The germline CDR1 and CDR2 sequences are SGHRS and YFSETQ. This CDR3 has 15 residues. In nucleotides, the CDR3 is TGCGCCAGCAGCCTTCGTGGAGGCCAAGATTCACCCCTCCACTTT. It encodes CASSLRGGQDSPLHF.

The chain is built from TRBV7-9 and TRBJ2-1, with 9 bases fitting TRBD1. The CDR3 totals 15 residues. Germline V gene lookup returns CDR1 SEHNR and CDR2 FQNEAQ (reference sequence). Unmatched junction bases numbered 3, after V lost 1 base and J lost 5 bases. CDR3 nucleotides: TGTGCCAGCAGCTTAGAAGGGACAGGGAACAATGAGCAGTTCTTC. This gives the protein CASSLEGTGNNEQFF. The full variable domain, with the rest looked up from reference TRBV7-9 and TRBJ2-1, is DTGVSQNPRHKITKRGQNVTFRCDPISEHNRLYWYRQTLGQGPEFLTYFQNEAQLEKSRLLSDRFSAERPKGSFSTLEIQRTEQGDSAMYLCASSLEGTGNNEQFFGPGTRLTVL.

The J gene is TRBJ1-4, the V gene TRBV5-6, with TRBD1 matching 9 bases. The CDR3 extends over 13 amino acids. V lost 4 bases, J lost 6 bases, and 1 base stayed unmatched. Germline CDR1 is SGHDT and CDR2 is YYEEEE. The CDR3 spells CASSRTGDEKLFF. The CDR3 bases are TGTGCCAGCAGCAGGACAGGGGATGAAAAACTGTTTTTT. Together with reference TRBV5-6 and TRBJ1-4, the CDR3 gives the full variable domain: DAGVTQSPTHLIKTRGQQVTLRCSPKSGHDTVSWYQQALGQGPQFIFQYYEEEERQRGNFPDRFSGHQFPNYSSELNVNALLLGDSALYLCASSRTGDEKLFFGSGTQLSVL.

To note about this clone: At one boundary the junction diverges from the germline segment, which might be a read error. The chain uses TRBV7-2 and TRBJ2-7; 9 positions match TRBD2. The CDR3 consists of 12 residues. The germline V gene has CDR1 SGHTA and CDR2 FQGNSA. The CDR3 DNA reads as TGTGCCAGCAGCCTCGGGACTAGCTTCCGGGGTTTC. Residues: CASSLGTSFRGF.

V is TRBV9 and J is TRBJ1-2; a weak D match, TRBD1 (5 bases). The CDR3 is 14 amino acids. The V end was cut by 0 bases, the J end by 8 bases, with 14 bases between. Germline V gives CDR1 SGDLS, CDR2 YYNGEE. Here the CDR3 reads CASSVETGGYGYTF. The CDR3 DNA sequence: TGTGCCAGCAGCGTAGAGACGGGGGGGTACGGCTACACCTTC.

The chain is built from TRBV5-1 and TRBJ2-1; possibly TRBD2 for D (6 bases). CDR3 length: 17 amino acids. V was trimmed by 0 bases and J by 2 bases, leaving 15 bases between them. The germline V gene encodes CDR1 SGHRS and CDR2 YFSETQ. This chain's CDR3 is CASSLAVGGRTYNEQFF. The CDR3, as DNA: TGCGCCAGCAGCTTGGCCGTGGGTGGGAGGACCTACAATGAGCAGTTCTTC.

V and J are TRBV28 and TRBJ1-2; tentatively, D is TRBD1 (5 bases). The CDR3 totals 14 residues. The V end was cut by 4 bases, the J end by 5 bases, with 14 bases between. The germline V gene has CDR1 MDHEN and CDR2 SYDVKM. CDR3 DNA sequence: TGTGCCAGCAGTTCCCCAGACAGATATTATGGCTACACCTTC. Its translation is CASSSPDRYYGYTF.

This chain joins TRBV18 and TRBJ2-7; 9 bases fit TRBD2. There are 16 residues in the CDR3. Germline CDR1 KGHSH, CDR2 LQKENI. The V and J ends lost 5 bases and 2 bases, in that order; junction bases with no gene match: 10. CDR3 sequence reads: CASSYLGTSRTYEQYF. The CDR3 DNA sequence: TGTGCCAGCTCATACCTCGGGACTAGCAGAACCTACGAGCAGTACTTC.

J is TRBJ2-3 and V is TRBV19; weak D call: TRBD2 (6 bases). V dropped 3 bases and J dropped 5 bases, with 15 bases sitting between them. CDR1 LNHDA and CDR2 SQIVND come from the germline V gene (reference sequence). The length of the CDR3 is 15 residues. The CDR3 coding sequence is TGTGCCAGTAGTATGAGCGGGCCCCTGCGAGATACGCAGTATTTT. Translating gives CASSMSGPLRDTQYF.

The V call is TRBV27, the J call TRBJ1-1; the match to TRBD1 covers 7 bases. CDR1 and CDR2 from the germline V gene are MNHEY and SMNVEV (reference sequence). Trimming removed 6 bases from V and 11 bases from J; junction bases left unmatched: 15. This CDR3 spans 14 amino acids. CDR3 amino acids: CASSAPGQTWGAFF. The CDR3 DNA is TGTGCCAGCAGCGCACCGGGACAGACCTGGGGGGCTTTCTTT.